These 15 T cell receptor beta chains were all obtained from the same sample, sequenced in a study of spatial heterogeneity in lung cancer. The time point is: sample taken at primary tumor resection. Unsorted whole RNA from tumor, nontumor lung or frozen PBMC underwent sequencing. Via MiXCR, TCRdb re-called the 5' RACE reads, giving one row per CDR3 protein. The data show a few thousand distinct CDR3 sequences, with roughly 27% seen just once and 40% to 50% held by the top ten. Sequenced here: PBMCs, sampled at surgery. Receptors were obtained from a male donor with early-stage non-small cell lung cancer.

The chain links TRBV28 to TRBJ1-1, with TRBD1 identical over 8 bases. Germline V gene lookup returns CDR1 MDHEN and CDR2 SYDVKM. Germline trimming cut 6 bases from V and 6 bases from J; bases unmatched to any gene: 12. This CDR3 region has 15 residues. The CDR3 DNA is TGTGCCAGCAGCTACCGAGGGACAGGTTCTTCTGAAGCTTTCTTT. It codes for CASSYRGTGSSEAFF.

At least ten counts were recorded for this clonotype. CDR3 DNA: TGTGCCAGCAGCTGGGGGGACTCTGGAAACACCATATATTTT. Protein: CASSWGDSGNTIYF. The V gene is TRBV11-2, the J gene TRBJ1-3; tentatively, D is TRBD1 (5 bases). This CDR3 is built from 14 residues. The germline gives CDR1 SGHAT, CDR2 FQNNGV. V shed 4 bases and J shed 0 bases, with 7 bases lying between them.

CDR3 protein: CASTGTVSQETQYF. The CDR3 DNA reads TGCGCCAGCACCGGGACAGTCTCCCAAGAGACCCAGTACTTC. This chain connects TRBV5-1 to TRBJ2-5; 7 nucleotides line up with TRBD1. Germline CDR1 and CDR2: SGHRS and YFSETQ. The V segment lost 6 bases and the J segment 1 base; nucleotides outside the gene matches: 6. This CDR3 spans 14 amino acids.

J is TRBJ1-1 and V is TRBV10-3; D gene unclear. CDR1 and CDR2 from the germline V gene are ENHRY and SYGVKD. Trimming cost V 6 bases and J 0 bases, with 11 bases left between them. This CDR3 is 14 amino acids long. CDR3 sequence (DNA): TGTGCCATCAGGGGAGTCCTTGTGAACACTGAAGCTTTCTTT. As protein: CAIRGVLVNTEAFF.

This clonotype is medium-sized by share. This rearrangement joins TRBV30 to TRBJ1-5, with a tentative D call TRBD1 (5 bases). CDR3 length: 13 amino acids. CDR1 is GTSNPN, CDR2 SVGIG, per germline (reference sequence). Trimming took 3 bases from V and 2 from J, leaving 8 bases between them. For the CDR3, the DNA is TGTGCCTGGAGCGCACAGGGCAATCAGCCCCAGCATTTT. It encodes CAWSAQGNQPQHF.

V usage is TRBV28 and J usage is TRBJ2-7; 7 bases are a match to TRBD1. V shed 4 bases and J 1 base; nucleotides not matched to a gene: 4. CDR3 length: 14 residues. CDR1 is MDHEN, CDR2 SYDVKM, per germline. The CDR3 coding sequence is TGTGCCAGCAGTTCCCGGGACAGATCCTACGAGCAGTACTTC. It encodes CASSSRDRSYEQYF. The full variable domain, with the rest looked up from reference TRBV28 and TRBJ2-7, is DVKVTQSSRYLVKRTGEKVFLECVQDMDHENMFWYRQDPGLGLRLIYFSYDVKMKEKGDIPEGYSVSREKKERFSLILESASTNQTSMYLCASSSRDRSYEQYFGPGTRLTVT.

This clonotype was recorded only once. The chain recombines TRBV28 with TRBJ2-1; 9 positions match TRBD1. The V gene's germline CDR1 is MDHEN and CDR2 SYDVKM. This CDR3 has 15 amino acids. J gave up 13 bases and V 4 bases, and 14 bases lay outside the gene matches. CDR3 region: CASSSSGTGLGIQFF. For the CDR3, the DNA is TGTGCCAGCAGTTCCTCCGGGACAGGGTTAGGCATACAGTTCTTC. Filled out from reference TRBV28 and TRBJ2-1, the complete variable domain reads DVKVTQSSRYLVKRTGEKVFLECVQDMDHENMFWYRQDPGLGLRLIYFSYDVKMKEKGDIPEGYSVSREKKERFSLILESASTNQTSMYLCASSSSGTGLGIQFFGPGTRLTVL.

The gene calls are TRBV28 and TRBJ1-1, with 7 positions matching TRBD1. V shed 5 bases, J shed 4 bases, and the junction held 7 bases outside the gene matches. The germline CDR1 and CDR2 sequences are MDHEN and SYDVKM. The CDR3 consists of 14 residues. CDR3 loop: CASSPPTGSTEAFF. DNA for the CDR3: TGTGCCAGCAGTCCTCCGACAGGGAGCACTGAAGCTTTCTTT.

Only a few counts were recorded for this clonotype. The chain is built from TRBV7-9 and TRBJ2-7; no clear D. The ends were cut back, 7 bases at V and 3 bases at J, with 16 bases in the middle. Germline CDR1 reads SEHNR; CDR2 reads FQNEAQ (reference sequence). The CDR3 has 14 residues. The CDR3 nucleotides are TGTGCCAGCACCCGATCCGAACGATTCTACGAGCAGTACTTC. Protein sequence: CASTRSERFYEQYF.

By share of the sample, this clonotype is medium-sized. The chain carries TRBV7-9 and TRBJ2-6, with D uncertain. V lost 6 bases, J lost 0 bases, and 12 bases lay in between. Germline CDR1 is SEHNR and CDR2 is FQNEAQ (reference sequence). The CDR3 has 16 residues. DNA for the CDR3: TGTGCCAGCAGTGGGCTCTTCTACTCTGGGGCCAACGTCCTGACTTTC. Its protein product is CASSGLFYSGANVLTF.

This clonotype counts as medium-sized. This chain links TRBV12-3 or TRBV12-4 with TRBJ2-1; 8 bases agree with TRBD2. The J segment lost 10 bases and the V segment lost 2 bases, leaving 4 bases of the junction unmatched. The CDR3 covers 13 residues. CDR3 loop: CASSLRTSSEQFF. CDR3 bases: TGTGCCAGCAGTTTAAGGACTAGCAGCGAGCAGTTCTTC.

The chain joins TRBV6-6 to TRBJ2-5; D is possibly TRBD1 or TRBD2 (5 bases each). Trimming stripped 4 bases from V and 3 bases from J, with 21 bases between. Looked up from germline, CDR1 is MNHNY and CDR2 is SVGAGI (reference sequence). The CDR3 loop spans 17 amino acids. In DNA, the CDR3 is TGTGCCAGCAGTTCCGAATGGGACCAAAAAGTAAAAGAGACCCAGTACTTC. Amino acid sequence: CASSSEWDQKVKETQYF.

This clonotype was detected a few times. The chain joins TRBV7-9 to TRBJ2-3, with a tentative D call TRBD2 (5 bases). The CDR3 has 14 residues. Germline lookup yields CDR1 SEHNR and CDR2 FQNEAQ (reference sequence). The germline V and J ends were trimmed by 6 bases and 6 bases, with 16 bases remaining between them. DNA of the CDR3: TGTGCCAGCAGTCAAAGAGGGCTAGTGGATACGCAGTATTTT. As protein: CASSQRGLVDTQYF.

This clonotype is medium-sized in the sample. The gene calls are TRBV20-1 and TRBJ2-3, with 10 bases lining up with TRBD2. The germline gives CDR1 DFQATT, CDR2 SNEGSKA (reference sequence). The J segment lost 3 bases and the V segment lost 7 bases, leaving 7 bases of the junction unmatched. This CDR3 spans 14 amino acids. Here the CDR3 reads CSGTSGAGTDTQYF. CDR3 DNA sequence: TGCAGTGGTACTAGCGGGGCTGGGACAGATACGCAGTATTTT.

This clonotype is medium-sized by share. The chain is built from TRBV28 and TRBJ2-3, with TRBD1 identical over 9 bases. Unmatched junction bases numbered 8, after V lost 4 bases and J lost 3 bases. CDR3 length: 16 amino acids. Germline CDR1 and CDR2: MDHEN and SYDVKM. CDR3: CASSSPRDRATDTQYF. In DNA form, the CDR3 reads TGTGCCAGCAGTTCTCCCCGGGACAGGGCAACAGATACGCAGTATTTT.